Reported below is one T cell receptor (beta chain). Followed over time, Seattle patients had been enrolled while infection was active. The CDR3 consists of 16 residues. V lost 1 base and J lost 6; bases outside the gene matches: 11. Germline CDR1 LGHDT, CDR2 YNNKEL (reference sequence). Repertoires were generated with immunoSEQ multiplex PCR, while TCRdb's copy carries only in-frame clones and drops some. In the table there are fewer than 700,000 clones, approximately 88% of which are singletons. This record belongs to a study of blood T cell repertoires in COVID-19. Study-wide context: T cells, B-cell-depleted T cells, or PBMCs provided the cDNA or gDNA that served as material.

The rearrangement uses TRBV3-1 (or the pseudogene TRBV3-2) and TRBJ1-1; TRBD1 matches at 7 bases. This receptor was identified in a woman between 50 and 59 years old with COVID-19, enrolled during active disease. Sequences were obtained from peripheral blood. The CDR3 nucleotides are TGTGCCAGCAGCCAAGGCCCCCCAGGGGGTCAATCTGAAGCTTTCTTT. The encoded protein is CASSQGPPGGQSEAFF.